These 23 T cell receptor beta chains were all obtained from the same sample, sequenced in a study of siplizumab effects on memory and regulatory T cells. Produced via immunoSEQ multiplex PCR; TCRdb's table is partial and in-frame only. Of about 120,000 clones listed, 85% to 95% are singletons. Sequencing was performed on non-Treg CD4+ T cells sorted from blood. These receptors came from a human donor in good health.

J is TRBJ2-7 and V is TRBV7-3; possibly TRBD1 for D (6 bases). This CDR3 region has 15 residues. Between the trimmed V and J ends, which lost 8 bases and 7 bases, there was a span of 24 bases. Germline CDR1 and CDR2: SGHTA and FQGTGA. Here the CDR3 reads CASPPPEIGRGEQYF. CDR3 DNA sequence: TGTGCCAGCCCACCCCCGGAAATCGGCAGGGGTGAGCAGTACTTC.

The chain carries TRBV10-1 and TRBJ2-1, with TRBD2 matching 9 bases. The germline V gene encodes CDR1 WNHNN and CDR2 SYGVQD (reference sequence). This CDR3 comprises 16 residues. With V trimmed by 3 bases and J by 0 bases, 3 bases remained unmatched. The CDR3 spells CASSDRRGGSYNEQFF. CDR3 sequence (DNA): TGCGCCAGCAGTGATAGGCGGGGGGGCTCCTACAATGAGCAGTTCTTC.

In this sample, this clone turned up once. The CDR3 region is CASSLTTGLNGEQFF. The CDR3 region has the DNA TGTGCCAGCAGCTTAACTACAGGGTTAAATGGTGAGCAGTTCTTC. V usage is TRBV7-2 and J usage is TRBJ2-1; maybe TRBD1 (6 bases). The germline V gene encodes CDR1 SGHTA and CDR2 FQGNSA. The CDR3 length is 15 residues. The V end lost 2 bases, the J end lost 9 bases, and 17 bases lay between the germline ends.

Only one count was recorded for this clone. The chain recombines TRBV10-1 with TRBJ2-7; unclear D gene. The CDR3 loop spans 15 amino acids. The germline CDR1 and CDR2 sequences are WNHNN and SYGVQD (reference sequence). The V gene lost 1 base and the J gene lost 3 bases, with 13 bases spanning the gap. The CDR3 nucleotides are TGCGCCAGCAGTGAGTTTGTCACGGATGGCTACGAGCAGTACTTC. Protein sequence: CASSEFVTDGYEQYF.

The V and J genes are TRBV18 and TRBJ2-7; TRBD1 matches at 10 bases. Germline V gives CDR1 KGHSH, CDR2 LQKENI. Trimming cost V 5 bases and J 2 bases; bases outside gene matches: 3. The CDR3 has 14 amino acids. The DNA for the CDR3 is TGTGCCAGCTCATCGACAGGGGGCACCTACGAGCAGTACTTC. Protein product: CASSSTGGTYEQYF.

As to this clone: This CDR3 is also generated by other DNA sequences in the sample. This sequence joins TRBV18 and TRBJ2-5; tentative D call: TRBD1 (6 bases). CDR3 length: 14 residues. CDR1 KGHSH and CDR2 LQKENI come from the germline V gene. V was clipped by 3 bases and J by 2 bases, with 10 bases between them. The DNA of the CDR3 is TGTGCCAGCTCACCGTTGGACAGTCAAGAGACCCAGTACTTC. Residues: CASSPLDSQETQYF.

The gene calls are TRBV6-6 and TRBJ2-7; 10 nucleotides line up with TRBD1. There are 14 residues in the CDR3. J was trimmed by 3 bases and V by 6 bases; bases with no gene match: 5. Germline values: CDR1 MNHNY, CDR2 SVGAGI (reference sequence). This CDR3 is CASSWTGGNYEQYF. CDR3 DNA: TGTGCCAGCAGCTGGACAGGGGGAAACTACGAGCAGTACTTC.

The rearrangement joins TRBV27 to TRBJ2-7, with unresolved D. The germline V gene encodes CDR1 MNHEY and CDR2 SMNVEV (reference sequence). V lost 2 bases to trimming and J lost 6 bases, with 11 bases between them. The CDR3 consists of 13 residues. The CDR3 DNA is TGTGCCAGCAGTTTACAACGTTTCGGCGAGCAGTACTTC. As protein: CASSLQRFGEQYF.

The CDR3 region has the DNA TGCAGCGTTGTAGCCAGCCAAGAGACCCAGTACTTC. Encoded protein: CSVVASQETQYF. The genes are TRBV29-1 and TRBJ2-5; D remains unclear. V lost 4 bases, J lost 1 base, and 7 bases lay in between. There are 12 residues in the CDR3. Germline V CDR1 and CDR2: SQVTM, ANQGSEA.

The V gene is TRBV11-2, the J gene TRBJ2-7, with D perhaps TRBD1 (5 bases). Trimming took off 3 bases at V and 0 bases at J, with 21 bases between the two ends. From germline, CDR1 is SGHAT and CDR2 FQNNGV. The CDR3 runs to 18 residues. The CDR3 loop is CASSFSVQAGRSSYEQYF. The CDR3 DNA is TGTGCCAGCAGCTTTAGTGTACAGGCAGGGCGAAGCTCCTACGAGCAGTACTTC.

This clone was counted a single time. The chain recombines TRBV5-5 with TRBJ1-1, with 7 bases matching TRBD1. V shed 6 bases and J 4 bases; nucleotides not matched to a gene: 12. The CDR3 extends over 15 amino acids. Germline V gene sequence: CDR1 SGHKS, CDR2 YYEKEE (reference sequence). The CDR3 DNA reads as TGTGCCAGCAACATTCACAGGGGTTACGGCACTGAAGCTTTCTTT. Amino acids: CASNIHRGYGTEAFF.

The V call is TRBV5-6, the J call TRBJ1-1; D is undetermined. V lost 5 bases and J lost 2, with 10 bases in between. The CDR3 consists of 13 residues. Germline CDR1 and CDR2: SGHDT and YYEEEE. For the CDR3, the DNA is TGTGCCAGCAGTTTTACTGGTAACACTGAAGCTTTCTTT. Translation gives CASSFTGNTEAFF.

CDR3 DNA: TGTGCCAGCAGCAAAGGACAGCGTCTTAATCAGCCCCAGCATTTT. Its protein product is CASSKGQRLNQPQHF. This chain joins TRBV7-2 and TRBJ1-5; perhaps TRBD1 as D (6 bases). There are 15 residues in the CDR3. CDR1 is SGHTA, CDR2 FQGNSA, per germline. With 5 bases removed from V and 4 bases from J, the gap between germline ends came to 15 bases. The whole variable domain, filled in from reference TRBV7-2 and TRBJ1-5, reads GAGVSQSPSNKVTEKGKDVELRCDPISGHTALYWYRQSLGQGLEFLIYFQGNSAPDKSGLPSDRFSAERTGGSVSTLTIQRTQQEDSAVYLCASSKGQRLNQPQHFGDGTRLSIL.

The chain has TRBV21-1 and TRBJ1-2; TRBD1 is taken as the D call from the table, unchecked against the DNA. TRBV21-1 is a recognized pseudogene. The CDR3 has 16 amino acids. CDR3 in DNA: TGTGCCAGCAGCTACACAGGCAATTATACAAACTATGGCTACACCTTC. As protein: CASSYTGNYTNYGYTF.

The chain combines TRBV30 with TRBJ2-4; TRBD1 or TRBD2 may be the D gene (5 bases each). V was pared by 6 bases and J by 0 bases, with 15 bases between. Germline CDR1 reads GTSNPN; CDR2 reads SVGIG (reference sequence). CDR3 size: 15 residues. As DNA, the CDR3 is TGTGCCTGCAAGTGGGGGACCCTAGCCAAAAACATTCAGTACTTC. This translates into CACKWGTLAKNIQYF. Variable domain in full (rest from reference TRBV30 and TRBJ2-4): SQTIHQWPATLVQPVGSPLSLECTVEGTSNPNLYWYRQAAGRGLQLLFYSVGIGQISSEVPQNLSASRPQDRQFILSSKKLLLSDSGFYLCACKWGTLAKNIQYFGAGTRLSVL.

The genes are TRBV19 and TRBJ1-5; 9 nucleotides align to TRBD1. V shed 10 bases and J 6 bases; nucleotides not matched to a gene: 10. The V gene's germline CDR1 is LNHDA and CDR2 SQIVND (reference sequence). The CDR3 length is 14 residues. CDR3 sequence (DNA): TGTGCCACCCAACGCGGACAGGGGTTTCAGCCCCAGCATTTT. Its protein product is CATQRGQGFQPQHF.

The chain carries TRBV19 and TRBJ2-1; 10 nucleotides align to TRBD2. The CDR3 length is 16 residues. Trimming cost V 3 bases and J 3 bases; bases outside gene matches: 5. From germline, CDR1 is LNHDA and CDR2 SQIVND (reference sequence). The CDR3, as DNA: TGTGCCAGTAGTATCTCTAGCGGGGGAATCTACAATGAGCAGTTCTTC. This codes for CASSISSGGIYNEQFF.

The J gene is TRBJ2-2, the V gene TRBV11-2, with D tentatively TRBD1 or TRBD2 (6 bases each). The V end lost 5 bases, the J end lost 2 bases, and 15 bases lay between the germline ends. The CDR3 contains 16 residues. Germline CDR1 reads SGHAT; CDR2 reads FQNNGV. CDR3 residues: CASSHWGAQNTGELFF. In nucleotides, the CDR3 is TGTGCCAGCAGCCATTGGGGGGCTCAAAACACCGGGGAGCTGTTTTTT.

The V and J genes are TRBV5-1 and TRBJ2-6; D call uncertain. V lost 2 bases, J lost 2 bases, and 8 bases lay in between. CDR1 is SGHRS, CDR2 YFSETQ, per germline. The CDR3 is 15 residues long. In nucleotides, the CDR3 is TGCGCCAGCAGCTTAGAGTCTCCTGGGGCCAACGTCCTGACTTTC. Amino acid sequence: CASSLESPGANVLTF.

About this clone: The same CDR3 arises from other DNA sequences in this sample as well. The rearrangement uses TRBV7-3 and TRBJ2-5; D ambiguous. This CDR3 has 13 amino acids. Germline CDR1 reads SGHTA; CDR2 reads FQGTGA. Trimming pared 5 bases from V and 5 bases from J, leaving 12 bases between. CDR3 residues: CASSPVVGETQYF. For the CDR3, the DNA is TGTGCCAGCAGCCCAGTAGTGGGTGAGACCCAGTACTTC.

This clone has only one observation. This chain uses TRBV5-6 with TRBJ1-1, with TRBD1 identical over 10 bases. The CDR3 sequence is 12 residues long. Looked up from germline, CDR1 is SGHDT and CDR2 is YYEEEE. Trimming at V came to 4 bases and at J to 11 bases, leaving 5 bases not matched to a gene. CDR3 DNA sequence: TGTGCCAGCAGCCGGGACAGGGGCGCGGCTTTCTTT. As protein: CASSRDRGAAFF. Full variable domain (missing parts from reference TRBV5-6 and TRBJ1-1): DAGVTQSPTHLIKTRGQQVTLRCSPKSGHDTVSWYQQALGQGPQFIFQYYEEEERQRGNFPDRFSGHQFPNYSSELNVNALLLGDSALYLCASSRDRGAAFFGQGTRLTVV.

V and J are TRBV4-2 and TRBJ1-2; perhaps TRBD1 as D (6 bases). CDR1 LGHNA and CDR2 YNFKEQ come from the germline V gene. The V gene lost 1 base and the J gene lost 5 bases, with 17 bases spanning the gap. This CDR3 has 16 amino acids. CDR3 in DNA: TGTGCCAGCAGCCAAGTACAGGGTGGATTTAGGTATGGCTACACCTTC. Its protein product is CASSQVQGGFRYGYTF.

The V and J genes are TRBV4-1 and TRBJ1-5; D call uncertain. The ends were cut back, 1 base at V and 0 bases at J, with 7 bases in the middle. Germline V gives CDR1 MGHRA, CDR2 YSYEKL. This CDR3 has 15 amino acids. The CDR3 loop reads CASSQGGFSNQPQHF. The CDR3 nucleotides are TGCGCCAGCAGCCAAGGGGGTTTTAGCAATCAGCCCCAGCATTTT.